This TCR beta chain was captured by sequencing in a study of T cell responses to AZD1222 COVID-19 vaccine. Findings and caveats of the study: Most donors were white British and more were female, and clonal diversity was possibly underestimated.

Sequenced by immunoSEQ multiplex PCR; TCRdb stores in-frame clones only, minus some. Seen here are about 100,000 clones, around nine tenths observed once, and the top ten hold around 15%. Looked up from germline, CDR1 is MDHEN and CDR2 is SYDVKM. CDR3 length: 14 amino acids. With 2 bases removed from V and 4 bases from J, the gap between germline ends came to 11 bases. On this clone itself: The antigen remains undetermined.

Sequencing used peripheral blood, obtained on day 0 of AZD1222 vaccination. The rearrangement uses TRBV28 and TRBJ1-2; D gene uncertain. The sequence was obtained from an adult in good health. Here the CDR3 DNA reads TGTGCCAGCAGTTTAACAGAGAACCTCTATGGCTACACCTTC. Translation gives CASSLTENLYGYTF.